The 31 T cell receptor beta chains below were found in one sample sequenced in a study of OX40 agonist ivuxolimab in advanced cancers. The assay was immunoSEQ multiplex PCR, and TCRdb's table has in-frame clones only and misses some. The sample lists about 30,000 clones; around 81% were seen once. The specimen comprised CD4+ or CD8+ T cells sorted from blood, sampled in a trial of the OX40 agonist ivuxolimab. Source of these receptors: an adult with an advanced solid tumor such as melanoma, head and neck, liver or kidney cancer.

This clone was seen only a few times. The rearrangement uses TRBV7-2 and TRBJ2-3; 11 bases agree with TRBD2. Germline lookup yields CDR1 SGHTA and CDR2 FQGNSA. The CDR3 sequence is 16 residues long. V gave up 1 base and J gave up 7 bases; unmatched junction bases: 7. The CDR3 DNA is TGTGCCAGCAGCTTAGTCCCGACTAGCGGGAAGAATACGCAGTATTTT. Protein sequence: CASSLVPTSGKNTQYF.

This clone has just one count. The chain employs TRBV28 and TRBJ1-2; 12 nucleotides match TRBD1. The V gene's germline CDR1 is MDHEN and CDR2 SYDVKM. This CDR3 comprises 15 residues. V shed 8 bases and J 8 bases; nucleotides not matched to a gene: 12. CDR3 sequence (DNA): TGTGCCAGCCGTCACCCCGGGACAGGGGGCCTCGGCTACACCTTC. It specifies CASRHPGTGGLGYTF.

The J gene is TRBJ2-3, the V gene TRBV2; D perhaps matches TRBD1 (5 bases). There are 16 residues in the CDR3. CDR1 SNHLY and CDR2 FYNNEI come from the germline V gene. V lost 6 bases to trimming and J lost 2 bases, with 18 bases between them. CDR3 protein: CASRYNTGGNTDTQYF. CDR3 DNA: TGTGCCAGCAGGTACAATACAGGTGGCAACACAGATACGCAGTATTTT. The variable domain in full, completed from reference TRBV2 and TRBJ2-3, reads EPEVTQTPSHQVTQMGQEVILRCVPISNHLYFYWYRQILGQKVEFLVSFYNNEISEKSEIFDDQFSVERPDGSNFTLKIRSTKLEDSAMYFCASRYNTGGNTDTQYFGPGTRLTVL.

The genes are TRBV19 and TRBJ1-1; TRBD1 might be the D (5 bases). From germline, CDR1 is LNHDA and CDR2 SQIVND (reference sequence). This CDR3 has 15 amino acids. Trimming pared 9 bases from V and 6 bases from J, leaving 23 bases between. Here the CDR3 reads CASHEPRGRRAEAFF. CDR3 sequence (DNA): TGTGCCAGCCACGAACCTCGGGGCAGGAGAGCTGAAGCTTTCTTT.

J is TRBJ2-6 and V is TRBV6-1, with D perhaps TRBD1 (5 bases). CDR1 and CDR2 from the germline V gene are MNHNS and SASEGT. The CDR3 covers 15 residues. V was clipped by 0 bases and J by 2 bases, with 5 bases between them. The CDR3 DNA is TGTGCCAGCAGTGAAGCAGGGGCTGGGGCCAACGTCCTGACTTTC. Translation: CASSEAGAGANVLTF.

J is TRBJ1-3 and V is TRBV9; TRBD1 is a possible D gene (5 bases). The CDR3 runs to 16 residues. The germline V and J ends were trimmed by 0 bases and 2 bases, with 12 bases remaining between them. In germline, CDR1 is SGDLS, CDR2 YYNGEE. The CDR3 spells CASSVGRGGAGNTIYF. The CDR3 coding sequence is TGTGCCAGCAGCGTAGGGCGAGGAGGGGCTGGAAACACCATATATTTT.

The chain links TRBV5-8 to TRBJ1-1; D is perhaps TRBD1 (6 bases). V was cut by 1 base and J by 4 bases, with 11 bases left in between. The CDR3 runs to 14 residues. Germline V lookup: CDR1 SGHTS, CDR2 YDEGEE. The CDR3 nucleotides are TGTGCCAGCAGCTTGAGGGGGGATCGCACTGAAGCTTTCTTT. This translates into CASSLRGDRTEAFF.

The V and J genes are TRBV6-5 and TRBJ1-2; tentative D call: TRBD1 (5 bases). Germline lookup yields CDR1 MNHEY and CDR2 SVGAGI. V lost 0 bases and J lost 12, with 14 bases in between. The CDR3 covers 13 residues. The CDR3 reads CASSYSRGEKDTF. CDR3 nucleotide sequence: TGTGCCAGCAGTTACTCGAGGGGAGAGAAGGACACCTTC.

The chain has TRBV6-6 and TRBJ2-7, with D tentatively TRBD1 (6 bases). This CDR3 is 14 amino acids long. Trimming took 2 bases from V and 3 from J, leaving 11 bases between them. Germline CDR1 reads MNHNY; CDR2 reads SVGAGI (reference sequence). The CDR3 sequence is CASSYADRIYEQYF. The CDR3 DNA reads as TGTGCCAGCAGTTACGCGGACAGAATCTACGAGCAGTACTTC.

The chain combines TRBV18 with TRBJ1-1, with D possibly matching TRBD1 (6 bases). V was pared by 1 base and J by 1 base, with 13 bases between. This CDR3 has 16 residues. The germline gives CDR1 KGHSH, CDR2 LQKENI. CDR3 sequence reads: CASSPQAGTTNTEAFF. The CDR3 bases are TGTGCCAGCTCACCACAAGCGGGGACAACGAACACTGAAGCTTTCTTT.

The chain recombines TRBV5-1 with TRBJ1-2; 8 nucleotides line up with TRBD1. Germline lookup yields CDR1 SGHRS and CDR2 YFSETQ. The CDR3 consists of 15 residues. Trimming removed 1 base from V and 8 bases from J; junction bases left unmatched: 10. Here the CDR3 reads CASSLRAGTGSGYTF. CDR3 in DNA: TGCGCCAGCAGCTTGAGGGCCGGGACAGGAAGCGGCTACACCTTC.

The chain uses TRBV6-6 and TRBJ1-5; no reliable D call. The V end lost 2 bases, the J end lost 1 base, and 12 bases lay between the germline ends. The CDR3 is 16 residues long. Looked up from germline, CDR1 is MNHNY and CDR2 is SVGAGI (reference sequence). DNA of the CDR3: TGTGCCAGCAGTTACGATTGGAGTCTGAGCAATCAGCCCCAGCATTTT. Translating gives CASSYDWSLSNQPQHF.

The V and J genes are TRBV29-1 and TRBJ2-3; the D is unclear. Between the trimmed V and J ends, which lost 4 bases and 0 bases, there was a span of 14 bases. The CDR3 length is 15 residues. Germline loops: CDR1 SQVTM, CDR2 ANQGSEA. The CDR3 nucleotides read TGCAGCGTTGTTCCCCTAGACACTAGCACAGATACGCAGTATTTT. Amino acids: CSVVPLDTSTDTQYF.

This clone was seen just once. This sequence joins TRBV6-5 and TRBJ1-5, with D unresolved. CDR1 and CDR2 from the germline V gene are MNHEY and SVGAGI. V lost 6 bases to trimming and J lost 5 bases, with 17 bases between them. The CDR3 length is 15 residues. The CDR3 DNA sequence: TGTGCCAGCAGCCGACTTGCTGAGGGCCATCAGCCCCAGCATTTT. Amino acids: CASSRLAEGHQPQHF.

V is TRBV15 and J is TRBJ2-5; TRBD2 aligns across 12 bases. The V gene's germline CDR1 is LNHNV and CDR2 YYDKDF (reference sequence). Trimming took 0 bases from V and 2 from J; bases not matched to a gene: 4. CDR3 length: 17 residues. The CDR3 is CATSRELAGGRQETQYF. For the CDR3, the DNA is TGTGCCACCAGCAGAGAACTAGCGGGAGGTCGACAAGAGACCCAGTACTTC.

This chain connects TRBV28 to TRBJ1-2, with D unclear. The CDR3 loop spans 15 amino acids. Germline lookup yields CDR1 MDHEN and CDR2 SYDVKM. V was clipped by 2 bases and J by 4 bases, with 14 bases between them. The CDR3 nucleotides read TGTGCCAGCAGTTTAAGACTTCTGGGCAGCTATGGCTACACCTTC. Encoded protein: CASSLRLLGSYGYTF.

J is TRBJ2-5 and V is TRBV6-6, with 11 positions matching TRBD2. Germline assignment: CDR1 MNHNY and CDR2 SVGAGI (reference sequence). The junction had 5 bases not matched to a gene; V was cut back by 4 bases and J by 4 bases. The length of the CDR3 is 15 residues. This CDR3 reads CASSSTSGEGETQYF. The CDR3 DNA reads TGTGCCAGCAGTTCGACTAGCGGGGAGGGAGAGACCCAGTACTTC.

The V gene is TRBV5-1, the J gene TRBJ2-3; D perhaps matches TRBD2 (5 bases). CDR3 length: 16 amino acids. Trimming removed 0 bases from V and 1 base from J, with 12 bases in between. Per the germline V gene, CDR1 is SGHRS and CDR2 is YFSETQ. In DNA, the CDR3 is TGCGCCAGCAGCTTGGCCGGGAAACCAGGCACAGATACGCAGTATTTT. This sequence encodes CASSLAGKPGTDTQYF.

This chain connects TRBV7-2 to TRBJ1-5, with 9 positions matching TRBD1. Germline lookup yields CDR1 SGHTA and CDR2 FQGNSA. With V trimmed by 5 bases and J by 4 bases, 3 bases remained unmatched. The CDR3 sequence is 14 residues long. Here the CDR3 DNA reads TGTGCCAGCAGCAAAGACAGGGGGAATCAGCCCCAGCATTTT. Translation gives CASSKDRGNQPQHF.

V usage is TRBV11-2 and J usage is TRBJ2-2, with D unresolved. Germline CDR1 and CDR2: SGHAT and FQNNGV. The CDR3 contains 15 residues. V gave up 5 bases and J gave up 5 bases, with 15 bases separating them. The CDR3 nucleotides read TGTGCCAGCAGCCCCGGTGTCTCAGGAACCGGGGAGCTGTTTTTT. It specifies CASSPGVSGTGELFF.

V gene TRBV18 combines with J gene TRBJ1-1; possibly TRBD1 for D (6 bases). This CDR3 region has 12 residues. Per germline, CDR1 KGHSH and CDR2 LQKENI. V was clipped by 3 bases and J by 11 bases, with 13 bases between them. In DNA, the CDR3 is TGTGCCAGCTCACCTCTACAGGGAGGGGCTTTCTTT. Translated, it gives CASSPLQGGAFF.

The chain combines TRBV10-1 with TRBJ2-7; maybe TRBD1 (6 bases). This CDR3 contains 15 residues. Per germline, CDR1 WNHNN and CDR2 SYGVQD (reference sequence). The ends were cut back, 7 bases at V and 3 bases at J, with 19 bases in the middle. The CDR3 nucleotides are TGCGCCAGCACCTACCAGGACAGCGGTTACTACGAGCAGTACTTC. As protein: CASTYQDSGYYEQYF.

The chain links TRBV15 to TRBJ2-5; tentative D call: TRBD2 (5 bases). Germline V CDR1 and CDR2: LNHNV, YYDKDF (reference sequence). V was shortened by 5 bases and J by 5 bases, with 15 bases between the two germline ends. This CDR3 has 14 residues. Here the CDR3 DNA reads TGTGCCACCAGCCAAGACCGGGGTCGGGAGACCCAGTACTTC. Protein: CATSQDRGRETQYF.

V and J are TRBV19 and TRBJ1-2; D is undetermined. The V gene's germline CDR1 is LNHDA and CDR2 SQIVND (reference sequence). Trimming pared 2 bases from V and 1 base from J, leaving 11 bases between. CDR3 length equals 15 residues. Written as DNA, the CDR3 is TGTGCCAGTAGTATATCCCGCGCGAATAACTATGGCTACACCTTC. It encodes CASSISRANNYGYTF.

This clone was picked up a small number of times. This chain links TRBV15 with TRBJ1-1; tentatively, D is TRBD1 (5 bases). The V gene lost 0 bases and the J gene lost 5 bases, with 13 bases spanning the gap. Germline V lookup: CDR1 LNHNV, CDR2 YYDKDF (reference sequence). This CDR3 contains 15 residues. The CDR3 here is CATSRDPGQTTEAFF. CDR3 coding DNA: TGTGCCACCAGCAGAGATCCGGGGCAGACGACTGAAGCTTTCTTT.

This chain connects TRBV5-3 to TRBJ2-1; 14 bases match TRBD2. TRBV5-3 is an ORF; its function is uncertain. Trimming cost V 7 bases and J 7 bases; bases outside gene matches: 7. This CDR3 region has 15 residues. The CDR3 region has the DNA TGTGCCAGACGCGGGGGACTAGCGGGGGAAAATGAGCAGTTCTTC. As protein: CARRGGLAGENEQFF.

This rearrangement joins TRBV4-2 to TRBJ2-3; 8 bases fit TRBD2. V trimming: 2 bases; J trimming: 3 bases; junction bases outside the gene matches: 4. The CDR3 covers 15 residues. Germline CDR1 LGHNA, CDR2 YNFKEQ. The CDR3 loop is CASSQRTSGTDTQYF. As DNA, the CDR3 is TGTGCCAGCAGCCAACGTACTAGCGGTACAGATACGCAGTATTTT.

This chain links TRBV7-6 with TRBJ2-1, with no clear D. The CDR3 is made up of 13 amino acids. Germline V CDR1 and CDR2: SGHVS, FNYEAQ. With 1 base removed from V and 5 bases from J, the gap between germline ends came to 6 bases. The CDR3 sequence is CASSLGPNNEQFF. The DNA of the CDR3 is TGTGCCAGCAGCTTAGGGCCAAACAATGAGCAGTTCTTC.

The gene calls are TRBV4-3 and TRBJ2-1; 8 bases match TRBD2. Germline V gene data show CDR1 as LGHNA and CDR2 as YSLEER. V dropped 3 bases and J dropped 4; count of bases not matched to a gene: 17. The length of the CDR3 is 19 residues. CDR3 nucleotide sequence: TGCGCCAGCAGCCAGTCAAATACCGGGGGGGGGAGCCTATACAATGAGCAGTTCTTC. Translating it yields CASSQSNTGGGSLYNEQFF.

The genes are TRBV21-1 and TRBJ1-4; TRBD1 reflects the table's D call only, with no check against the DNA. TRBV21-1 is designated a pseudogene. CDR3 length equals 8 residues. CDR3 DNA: TGTGCCAGCAGGGTCAGGGTTTTT. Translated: CASRVRVF.

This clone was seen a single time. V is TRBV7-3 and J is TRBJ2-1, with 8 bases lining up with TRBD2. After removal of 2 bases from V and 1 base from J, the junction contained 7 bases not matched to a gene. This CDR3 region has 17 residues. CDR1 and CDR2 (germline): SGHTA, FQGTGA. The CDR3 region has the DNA TGTGCCAGCAGCTTACTGTCAATAGCGGGATCCTACAATGAGCAGTTCTTC. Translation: CASSLLSIAGSYNEQFF.